This T cell receptor (beta chain) was identified in a study of CXCR3-negative and CXCR3-positive naive CD8 T cells. At the level of the study: Total TRB output reached about 135 million reads, about 1.5 +/- 0.3 million per library.

The method, 5' RACE with UMI labels, was used to prepare the TRB cDNA libraries. From the 5' RACE reads, TCRdb lists one entry per CDR3 protein and no DNA. The table for this sample gives about 38,000 distinct CDR3 sequences. 250,000 to 350,000 cells per CD8+ T cell subset were flow-sorted in triplicate. General observations from the study: Memory CD8+ cells had much lower diversity, and both naive subsets had comparably high diversity. Expression of CXCR3 was partially reduced after cryopreservation, and fresh PBMCs were used in most assays.

CDR3 length: 15 residues. The germline gives CDR1 SGHRS, CDR2 YFSETQ. As regards this clonotype: Its specificity is unknown.

The chain links TRBV5-1 to TRBJ1-5; absent DNA, TCRdb's TRBD1 call cannot be checked. The sequenced material came from memory CD8+ T cells from blood. The TCR comes from a human donor in good health. Some clones in this sample may be carry-over from other donors' samples. The CDR3 protein is CASSLLGHSNQPQHF. Full variable domain (remainder filled in from reference TRBV5-1 and TRBJ1-5): KAGVTQTPRYLIKTRGQQVTLSCSPISGHRSVSWYQQTPGQGLQFLFEYFSETQRNKGNFPGRFSGRQFSNSRSEMNVSTLELGDSALYLCASSLLGHSNQPQHFGDGTRLSIL.